What follows are 20 T cell receptor beta chains derived from one specimen sequenced in a study of T cells in Graves' hyperthyroidism and ophthalmopathy. Using RNA transcripts as the source, TCR beta CDR3 regions were amplified. A first-round RT-PCR of the TCR CDR3 used the HTBI primer set. TCRdb recomputed calls from the multiplex PCR reads with MiXCR, one row per CDR3 protein. The table includes approximately 600,000 distinct CDR3 sequences, approximately 15% detected once. The specimen was blood. All receptors derive from a woman in her twenties or thirties with Graves' hyperthyroidism that later progressed to Graves' ophthalmopathy.

This clonotype was detected many times. V and J are TRBV28 and TRBJ1-4; TRBD1 matches 7 bases. J was trimmed by 7 bases and V by 5 bases; bases with no gene match: 13. Germline lookup yields CDR1 MDHEN and CDR2 SYDVKM. The CDR3 consists of 16 residues. The CDR3 sequence: CASSIPQGSIGEKLFF. The CDR3 nucleotides read TGTGCCAGCAGTATCCCACAGGGGAGTATAGGTGAAAAACTGTTTTTT.

The table lists this clonotype with many counts. CDR3 coding DNA: TGCAGTGCTACCGGGACTAGCGGCATCACAGATACGCAGTATTTT. This translates into CSATGTSGITDTQYF. The J gene is TRBJ2-3, the V gene TRBV20-1; 11 bases align to TRBD2. V dropped 4 bases and J dropped 2; count of bases not matched to a gene: 5. Germline lookup yields CDR1 DFQATT and CDR2 SNEGSKA (reference sequence). The CDR3 spans 15 residues.

V and J are TRBV6-1 and TRBJ2-1; TRBD2 might be the D (5 bases). V gave up 6 bases and J gave up 9 bases, with 21 bases separating them. This CDR3 region has 15 residues. Germline-derived CDR1 and CDR2 are MNHNS and SASEGT. CDR3 coding DNA: TGTGCCAGCAGGCCCGCAGCCGGAGGCGACGGTGAGCAGTTCTTC. It is translated as CASRPAAGGDGEQFF.

This clonotype occurred many times. The gene calls are TRBV19 and TRBJ1-2, with D possibly matching TRBD1 (6 bases). With 3 bases removed from V and 4 bases from J, the gap between germline ends came to 15 bases. This CDR3 has 15 residues. In germline, CDR1 is LNHDA, CDR2 SQIVND (reference sequence). The CDR3, as DNA: TGTGCCAGTAGTATCCCACAGGGTGGAGGCTATGGCTACACCTTC. Protein sequence: CASSIPQGGGYGYTF. The full variable domain, rest sourced from reference TRBV19 and TRBJ1-2, is DGGITQSPKYLFRKEGQNVTLSCEQNLNHDAMYWYRQDPGQGLRLIYYSQIVNDFQKGDIAEGYSVSREKKESFPLTVTSAQKNPTAFYLCASSIPQGGGYGYTFGSGTRLTVV.

This clonotype was recorded at least ten times. This CDR3 reads CASSSGTGNYGYTF. The CDR3 DNA sequence: TGTGCCAGCAGCAGCGGGACAGGGAACTATGGCTACACCTTC. V gene TRBV11-2 combines with J gene TRBJ1-2, with 9 bases that match TRBD1. V dropped 5 bases and J dropped 2; count of bases not matched to a gene: 3. Germline CDR1 and CDR2: SGHAT and FQNNGV. The CDR3 contains 14 residues.

This clonotype was recorded at least ten times. The chain carries TRBV29-1 and TRBJ2-7; D perhaps matches TRBD1 (6 bases). The CDR3 covers 13 residues. V gave up 6 bases and J gave up 2 bases, with 14 bases separating them. CDR1 and CDR2 (germline): SQVTM, ANQGSEA. CDR3 sequence: CSVLRTDTYEQYF. The CDR3 region has the DNA TGCAGCGTCCTCAGGACAGATACCTACGAGCAGTACTTC.

In its sample, this clonotype was seen a few times. For the CDR3, the DNA is TGTGCCAGCAGCCGAAACTCCTTCAGCTCCTACAATGAGCAGTTCTTC. Translated, it gives CASSRNSFSSYNEQFF. The gene calls are TRBV13 and TRBJ2-1; D remains ambiguous. This CDR3 contains 16 residues. The ends were cut back, 5 bases at V and 0 bases at J, with 14 bases in the middle. Germline-derived CDR1 and CDR2 are PRHDT and FYEKMQ (reference sequence).

This clonotype was seen only a few times. This chain links TRBV5-1 with TRBJ2-7; 8 bases are shared with TRBD1. The trim removed 2 bases at V and 2 bases at J, leaving 9 bases unmatched. Germline CDR1 is SGHRS and CDR2 is YFSETQ. The length of the CDR3 is 16 residues. CDR3 in amino acids: CASSFSDRGRPYEQYF. The CDR3 DNA is TGCGCCAGCAGCTTCTCTGACAGGGGAAGGCCCTACGAGCAGTACTTC.

CDR3 in amino acids: CASRMTSGSSYEQYF. The CDR3, as DNA: TGTGCCAGCAGGATGACTAGCGGGAGTAGTTACGAGCAGTACTTC. V gene TRBV6-1 combines with J gene TRBJ2-7, with 12 bases that match TRBD2. Trimming cost V 6 bases and J 4 bases; bases outside gene matches: 7. The germline CDR1 and CDR2 sequences are MNHNS and SASEGT. The CDR3 runs to 15 residues.

This chain links TRBV30 with TRBJ2-2, with TRBD2 identical over 7 bases. CDR1 is GTSNPN, CDR2 SVGIG, per germline (reference sequence). The CDR3 is 13 residues long. V trimming: 3 bases; J trimming: 10 bases; junction bases outside the gene matches: 8. The CDR3 nucleotides are TGTGCCTGGAGCCCCGGACTAGTCGCGGAGCTGTTTTTT. Residues: CAWSPGLVAELFF.

This clonotype has only a few counts. In DNA, the CDR3 is TGTGCCTGGAGGTGGCCGGGGACAGATTCTAACTATGGCTACACCTTC. Translated: CAWRWPGTDSNYGYTF. The chain employs TRBV30 and TRBJ1-2; TRBD1 matches at 7 bases. Trimming cost V 3 bases and J 0 bases; bases outside gene matches: 10. The CDR3 runs 16 residues. CDR1 and CDR2 from the germline V gene are GTSNPN and SVGIG (reference sequence).

This clonotype was seen only a few times. CDR3 loop: CASSQIEDPLSNYGYTF. CDR3 bases: TGCGCCAGCAGCCAAATCGAAGACCCCTTGAGTAACTATGGCTACACCTTC. This chain uses TRBV4-3 with TRBJ1-2; D is unresolved. Trimming stripped 2 bases from V and 1 base from J, with 17 bases between. The CDR3 extends over 17 amino acids. Germline V gene sequence: CDR1 LGHNA, CDR2 YSLEER.

This clonotype has only a few counts. The chain is built from TRBV5-1 and TRBJ2-1; unclear D gene. V lost 2 bases and J lost 4, with 4 bases in between. CDR1 and CDR2 (germline): SGHRS, YFSETQ. The CDR3 consists of 12 residues. The CDR3 is CASSFRYNEQFF. The CDR3, as DNA: TGCGCCAGCAGCTTCAGGTACAATGAGCAGTTCTTC.

The chain employs TRBV27 and TRBJ2-7; D perhaps matches TRBD1 (5 bases). Per the germline V gene, CDR1 is MNHEY and CDR2 is SMNVEV (reference sequence). The CDR3 has 13 residues. V was trimmed by 7 bases and J by 5 bases, leaving 15 bases between them. The CDR3 loop reads CASMVQGSDEQYF. The CDR3 nucleotides are TGTGCCAGCATGGTCCAGGGTTCCGACGAGCAGTACTTC.

The sample holds many counts of this clonotype. The chain carries TRBV20-1 and TRBJ2-1, with D unclear. The germline V gene has CDR1 DFQATT and CDR2 SNEGSKA (reference sequence). V was shortened by 6 bases and J by 5 bases, with 5 bases between the two germline ends. The CDR3 has 10 amino acids. CDR3: CSAWDNEQFF. CDR3 in DNA: TGCAGTGCCTGGGACAATGAGCAGTTCTTC.

This clonotype showed up many times. V is TRBV28 and J is TRBJ1-4, with no clear D. The CDR3 covers 16 residues. Per the germline V gene, CDR1 is MDHEN and CDR2 is SYDVKM. Trimming removed 2 bases from V and 0 bases from J, with 10 bases in between. CDR3 in DNA: TGTGCCAGCAGTTTAATTCGCGGCACAACTAATGAAAAACTGTTTTTT. It translates to CASSLIRGTTNEKLFF.

There are many counts of this clonotype. The gene calls are TRBV5-1 and TRBJ2-3, with 8 bases that match TRBD2. Germline V CDR1 and CDR2: SGHRS, YFSETQ. CDR3 length: 15 residues. After removal of 4 bases from V and 0 bases from J, the junction contained 4 bases not matched to a gene. The CDR3 reads CASSISGDSTDTQYF. In DNA, the CDR3 is TGCGCCAGCAGCATTAGCGGGGATAGCACAGATACGCAGTATTTT.

In the case of this clonotype: A much larger clone lies a single base off, so this may be a read error. This is likely a read error, given that the CDR3 carries no conserved phenylalanine or tryptophan at its end. V and J are TRBV7-3 and TRBJ2-3; 8 bases line up with TRBD2. Germline assignment: CDR1 SGHTA and CDR2 FQGTGA. This CDR3 spans 15 amino acids. J gave up 0 bases and V 5 bases, and 4 bases lay outside the gene matches. CDR3 residues: CASSTGGQSTDTQYC. Here the CDR3 DNA reads TGTGCCAGCAGCACGGGAGGGCAAAGCACAGATACGCAGTATTGT.

This clonotype was observed many times. The gene calls are TRBV28 and TRBJ1-5; unclear D gene. Germline CDR1 reads MDHEN; CDR2 reads SYDVKM. This CDR3 has 18 residues. The V end lost 5 bases, the J end lost 3 bases, and 23 bases lay between the germline ends. CDR3 region: CASSPDSWALHLNQPQHF. The CDR3 DNA reads as TGTGCCAGCAGTCCCGACTCCTGGGCACTACACCTCAATCAGCCCCAGCATTTT.

This clonotype was found many times. This sequence joins TRBV11-2 and TRBJ2-1; no definite D call. Per germline, CDR1 SGHAT and CDR2 FQNNGV. Deletions cut 7 bases from V and 6 bases from J, with 22 bases between. CDR3 length equals 16 residues. The CDR3 region has the DNA TGTGCCAGCAACCTTTGGCAGTCCCTCCTATTCAATGAGCAGTTCTTC. Translating gives CASNLWQSLLFNEQFF.